This is a list of T cell receptor beta chains from one sample in a study of T cell responses to AZD1222 COVID-19 vaccine. Only in-frame clones appear in the TCRdb table, and some are missing; sequencing was by immunoSEQ multiplex PCR. The table has 110,000 to 150,000 clones, 75% to 95% seen once. This sample comprised peripheral blood, obtained on day 0 of AZD1222 vaccination. The receptors originated from an adult in good health. Each CDR3 is given with its conserved first and last residue. Only some rows state a clone size, as once, few, many or a class for expanded clones.

TRBJ1-4,.,TRBV11-3,CASSQPGGAFATNEKLFF
TRBJ2-7,.,TRBV9,CASSVMTGAAGEQYF
TRBJ1-2,.,TRBV7-2,CASNEGLANYGYTF
TRBJ1-1,.,TRBV28,CASSLWRSNTEAFF
TRBJ2-7,.,TRBV7-9,CASSRDPGPEQYF
TRBJ2-3,.,TRBV7-2,CASSLGGGGYSTDTQYF
TRBJ2-1,.,TRBV27,CASSFSNEQFF
TRBJ2-1,once,TRBV9,CASSVQGSYNEQFF
TRBJ1-3,.,TRBV3-1/TRBV3-2,CASSQGQGQNGNTIYF
TRBJ1-5,.,TRBV6-5,CASRAAGNQPQHF
TRBJ2-7,.,TRBV30,CAWSGAHPTYEQYF
TRBJ2-5,.,TRBV5-1,CASTPSALGEPRAQYF
TRBJ2-7,.,TRBV21-1,CASRRGYEQYF
TRBJ2-2,.,TRBV11-2,CASSLDASGSINGELFF
TRBJ1-1,.,TRBV5-1,CASSWRDGNTEAFF
TRBJ1-2,.,TRBV6-4,CASSAAGIALGGYTF
TRBJ1-6,once,TRBV5-1,CASSLVRGDRDTSDNSPLHF
TRBJ2-7,.,TRBV11-2,CASRGTGAYEQYF
TRBJ1-5,.,TRBV10-3,CAISDLQGADQPQHF
TRBJ1-3,.,TRBV6-1,CASSEAGTGSGNTIYF
TRBJ2-5,.,TRBV10-3,CAISEYQETQYF
TRBJ1-1,.,TRBV6-5,CARETRNTEAFF
TRBJ2-3,.,TRBV5-1,CASRSTGDKVYF